This TCR beta chain was sequenced during a study of Ad26.COV2.S vaccination and SARS-CoV-2 variants. Study-wide findings and caveats: Reports say spike-specific CD8+ and CD4+ T cell responses covered substantial breadth after vaccination. Vaccinated and placebo-treated recipients had similar non-spike TCR breadth. The placebo group had lower spike-specific TCR breadth than the vaccine recipients did. Possible underestimation of total T cell responses by the TCR breadth and depth analyses was noted.

Deletions cut 5 bases from V and 3 bases from J, with 16 bases between. CDR3 length: 16 amino acids. The germline V gene encodes CDR1 LNHDA and CDR2 SQIVND (reference sequence). Data came from immunoSEQ multiplex PCR; TCRdb stores just in-frame clones and leaves some out. The table has 350,000 to 450,000 clones, about 91% seen once; the top ten hold roughly 3.9%. With regard to this clone: Its target is not known.

The genes are TRBV19 and TRBJ1-4; D call uncertain. The TCR was taken from a human donor who had recovered from COVID-19. The sequenced sample was peripheral blood, obtained after recovery from COVID-19. CDR3 sequence: CASSGLTDAANEKLFF. The CDR3 DNA sequence: TGTGCCAGTAGTGGATTGACCGACGCTGCTAATGAAAAACTGTTTTTT.